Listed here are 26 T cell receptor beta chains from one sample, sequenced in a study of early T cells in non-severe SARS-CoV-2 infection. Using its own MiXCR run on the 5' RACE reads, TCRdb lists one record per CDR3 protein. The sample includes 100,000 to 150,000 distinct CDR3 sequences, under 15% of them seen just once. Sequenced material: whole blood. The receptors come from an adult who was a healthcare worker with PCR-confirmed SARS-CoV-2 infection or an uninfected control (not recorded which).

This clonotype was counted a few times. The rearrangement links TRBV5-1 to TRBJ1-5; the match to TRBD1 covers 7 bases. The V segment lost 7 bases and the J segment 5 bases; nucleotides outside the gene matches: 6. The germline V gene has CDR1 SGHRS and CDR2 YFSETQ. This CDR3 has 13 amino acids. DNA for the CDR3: TGCGCCAGCCCCGGACAGGATTATCAGCCCCAGCATTTT. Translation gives CASPGQDYQPQHF.

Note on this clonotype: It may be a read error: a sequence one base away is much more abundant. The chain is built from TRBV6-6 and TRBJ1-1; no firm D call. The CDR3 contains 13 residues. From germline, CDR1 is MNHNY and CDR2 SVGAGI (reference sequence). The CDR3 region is CASSYNANTEAIF. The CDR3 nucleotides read TGTGCCAGCAGTTACAATGCGAACACTGAAGCTATCTTT.

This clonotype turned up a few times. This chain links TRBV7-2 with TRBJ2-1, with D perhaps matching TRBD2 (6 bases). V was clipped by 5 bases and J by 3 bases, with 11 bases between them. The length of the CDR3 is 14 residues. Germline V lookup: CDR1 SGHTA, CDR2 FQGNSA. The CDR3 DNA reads TGTGCCAGCAGCGCCCAGGACTACTACAATGAGCAGTTCTTC. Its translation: CASSAQDYYNEQFF.

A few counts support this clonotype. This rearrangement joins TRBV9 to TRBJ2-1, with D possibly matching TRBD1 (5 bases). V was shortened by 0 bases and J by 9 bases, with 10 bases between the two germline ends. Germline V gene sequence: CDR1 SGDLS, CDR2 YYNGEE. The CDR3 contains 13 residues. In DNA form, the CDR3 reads TGTGCCAGCAGCGTAGATGGCCAGGGTGAGCAGTTCTTC. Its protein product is CASSVDGQGEQFF.

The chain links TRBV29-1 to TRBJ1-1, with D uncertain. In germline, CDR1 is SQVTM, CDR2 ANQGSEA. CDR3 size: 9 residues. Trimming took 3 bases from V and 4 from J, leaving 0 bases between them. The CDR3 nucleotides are TGCAGCGTTGACACTGAAGCTTTCTTT. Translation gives CSVDTEAFF.

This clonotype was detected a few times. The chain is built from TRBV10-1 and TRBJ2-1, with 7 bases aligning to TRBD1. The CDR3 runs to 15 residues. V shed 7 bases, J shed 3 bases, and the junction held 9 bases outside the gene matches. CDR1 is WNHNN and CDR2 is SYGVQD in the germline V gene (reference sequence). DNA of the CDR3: TGCGCCAGCAACCTCTTGACAGGGCTCTACAATGAGCAGTTCTTC. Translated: CASNLLTGLYNEQFF.

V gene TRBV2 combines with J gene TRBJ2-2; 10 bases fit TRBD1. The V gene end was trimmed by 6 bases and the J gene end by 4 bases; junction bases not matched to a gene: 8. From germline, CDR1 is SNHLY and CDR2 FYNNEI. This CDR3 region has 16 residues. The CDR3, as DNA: TGTGCCAGCAGAGCCCGACAGGGGGCGACCACCGGGGAGCTGTTTTTT. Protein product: CASRARQGATTGELFF.

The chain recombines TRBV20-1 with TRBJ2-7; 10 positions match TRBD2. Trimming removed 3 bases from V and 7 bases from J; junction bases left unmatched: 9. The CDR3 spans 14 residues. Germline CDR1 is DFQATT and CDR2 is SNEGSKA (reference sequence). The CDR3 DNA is TGCAGTGCTAGTACTCGGACTAGCGGTTATGAGCAGTACTTC. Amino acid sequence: CSASTRTSGYEQYF.

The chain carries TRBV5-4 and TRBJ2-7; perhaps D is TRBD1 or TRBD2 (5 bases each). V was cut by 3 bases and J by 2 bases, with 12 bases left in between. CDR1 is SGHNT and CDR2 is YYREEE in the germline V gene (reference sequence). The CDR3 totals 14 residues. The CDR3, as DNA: TGTGCCAGCAGCTCTAGGGACCTTGCCTACGAGCAGTACTTC. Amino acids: CASSSRDLAYEQYF.

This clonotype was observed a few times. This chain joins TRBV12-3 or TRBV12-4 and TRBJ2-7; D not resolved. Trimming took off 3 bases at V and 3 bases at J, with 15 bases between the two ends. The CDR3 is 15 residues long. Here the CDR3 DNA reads TGTGCCAGCAGTTTTACCTTAGGAAGGGACTACGAGCAGTACTTC. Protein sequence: CASSFTLGRDYEQYF.

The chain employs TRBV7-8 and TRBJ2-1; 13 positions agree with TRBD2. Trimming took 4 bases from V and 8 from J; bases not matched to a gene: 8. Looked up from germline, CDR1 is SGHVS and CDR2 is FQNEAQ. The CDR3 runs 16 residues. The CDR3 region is CASSSRLAGGPYEQFF. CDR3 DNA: TGTGCCAGCAGCTCTCGACTAGCGGGGGGTCCTTATGAGCAGTTCTTC.

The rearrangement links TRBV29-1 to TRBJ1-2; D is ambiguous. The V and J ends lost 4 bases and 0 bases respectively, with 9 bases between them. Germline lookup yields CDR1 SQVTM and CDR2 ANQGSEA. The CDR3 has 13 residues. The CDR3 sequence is CSVVRGSNYGYTF. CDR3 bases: TGCAGCGTTGTTCGAGGGTCTAACTATGGCTACACCTTC.

As DNA, the CDR3 is TGTGCCAGCAGTTTACGACAGGGGACTGAGACCCAGTACTTC. Its protein is CASSLRQGTETQYF. The rearrangement uses TRBV12-3 or TRBV12-4 and TRBJ2-5; TRBD1 matches 8 bases. The trim removed 2 bases at V and 5 bases at J, leaving 4 bases unmatched. CDR3 length equals 14 residues.

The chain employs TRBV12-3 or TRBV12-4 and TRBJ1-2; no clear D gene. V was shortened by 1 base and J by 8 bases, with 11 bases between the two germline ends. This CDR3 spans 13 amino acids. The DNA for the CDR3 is TGTGCCAGCAGTTTAGGACGGAAAAGCGGCTACACCTTC. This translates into CASSLGRKSGYTF.

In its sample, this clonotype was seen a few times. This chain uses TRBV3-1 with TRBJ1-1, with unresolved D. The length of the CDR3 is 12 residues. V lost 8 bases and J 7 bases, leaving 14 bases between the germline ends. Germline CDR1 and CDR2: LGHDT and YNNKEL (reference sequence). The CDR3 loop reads CASFTNTNEAFF. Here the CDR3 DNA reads TGTGCCAGCTTCACCAACACGAATGAAGCTTTCTTT. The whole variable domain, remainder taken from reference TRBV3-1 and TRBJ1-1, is DTAVSQTPKYLVTQMGNDKSIKCEQNLGHDTMYWYKQDSKKFLKIMFSYNNKELIINETVPNRFSPKSPDKAHLNLHINSLELGDSAVYFCASFTNTNEAFFGQGTRLTVV.

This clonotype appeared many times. CDR3 region: CSAEQEGRTEAFF. Here the CDR3 DNA reads TGCAGTGCTGAACAGGAGGGTCGGACTGAAGCTTTCTTT. The chain has TRBV20-1 and TRBJ1-1; tentative D call: TRBD1 (5 bases). Trimming removed 5 bases at V and 5 bases at J, with 15 bases between. Per germline, CDR1 DFQATT and CDR2 SNEGSKA (reference sequence). CDR3 length: 13 amino acids.

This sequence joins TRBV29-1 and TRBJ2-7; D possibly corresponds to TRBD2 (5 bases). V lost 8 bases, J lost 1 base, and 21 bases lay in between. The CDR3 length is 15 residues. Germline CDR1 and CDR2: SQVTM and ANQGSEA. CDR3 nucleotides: TGCAGCATCAGGTTGGCGCGGGCGAAGTCCTACGAGCAGTACTTC. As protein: CSIRLARAKSYEQYF.

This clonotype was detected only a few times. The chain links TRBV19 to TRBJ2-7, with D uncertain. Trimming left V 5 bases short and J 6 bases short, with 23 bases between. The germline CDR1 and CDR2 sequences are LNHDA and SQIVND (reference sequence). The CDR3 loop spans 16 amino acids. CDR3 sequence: CASSPRARVGGGEQYF. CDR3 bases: TGTGCCAGTAGTCCTCGTGCCCGGGTGGGTGGCGGCGAGCAGTACTTC.

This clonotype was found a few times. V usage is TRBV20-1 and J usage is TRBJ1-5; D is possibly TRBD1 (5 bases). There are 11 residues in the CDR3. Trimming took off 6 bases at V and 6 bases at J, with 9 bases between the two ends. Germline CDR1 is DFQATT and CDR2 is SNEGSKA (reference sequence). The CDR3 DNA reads TGCAGTGCGGGCGGGGGTCAGCCCCAGCATTTT. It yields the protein CSAGGGQPQHF.

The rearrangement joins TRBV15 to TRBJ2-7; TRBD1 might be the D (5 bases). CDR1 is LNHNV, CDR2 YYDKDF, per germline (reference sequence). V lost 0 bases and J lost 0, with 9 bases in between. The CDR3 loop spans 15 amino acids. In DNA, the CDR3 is TGTGCCACCAGCAGAGATCAAGGGGCCTCCTACGAGCAGTACTTC. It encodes CATSRDQGASYEQYF.

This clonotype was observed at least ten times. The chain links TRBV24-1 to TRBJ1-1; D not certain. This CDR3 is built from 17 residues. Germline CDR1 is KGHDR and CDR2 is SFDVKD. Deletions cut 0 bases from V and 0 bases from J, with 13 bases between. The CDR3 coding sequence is TGTGCCACCAGTGATTTGATCTGGCAGACCATGAACACTGAAGCTTTCTTT. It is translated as CATSDLIWQTMNTEAFF.

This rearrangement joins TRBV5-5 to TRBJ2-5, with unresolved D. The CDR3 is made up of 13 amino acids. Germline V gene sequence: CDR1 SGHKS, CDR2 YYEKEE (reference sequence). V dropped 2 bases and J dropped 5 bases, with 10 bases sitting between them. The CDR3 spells CASSLATIETQYF. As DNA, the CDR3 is TGTGCCAGCAGCTTAGCCACCATCGAGACCCAGTACTTC.

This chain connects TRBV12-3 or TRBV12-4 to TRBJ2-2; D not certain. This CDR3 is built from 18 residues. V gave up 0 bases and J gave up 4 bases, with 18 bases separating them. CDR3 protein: CASSLAVALARSTGELFF. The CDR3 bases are TGTGCCAGCAGTTTAGCGGTAGCTTTGGCAAGAAGCACCGGGGAGCTGTTTTTT.

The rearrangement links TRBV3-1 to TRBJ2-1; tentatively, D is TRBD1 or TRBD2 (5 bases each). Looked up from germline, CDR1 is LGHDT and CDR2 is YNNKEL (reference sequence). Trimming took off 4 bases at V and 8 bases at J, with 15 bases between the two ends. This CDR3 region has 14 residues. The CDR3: CASSRNPRGDEQFF. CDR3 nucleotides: TGTGCCAGCAGCCGAAACCCGAGAGGGGATGAGCAGTTCTTC.

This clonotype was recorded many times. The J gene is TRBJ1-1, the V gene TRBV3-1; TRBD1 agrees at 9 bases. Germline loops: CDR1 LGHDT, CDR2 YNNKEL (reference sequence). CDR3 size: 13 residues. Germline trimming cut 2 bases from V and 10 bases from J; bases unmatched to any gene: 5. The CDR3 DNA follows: TGTGCCAGCAGCCAAAGGACAGGGGATGCAGCTTTCTTT. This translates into CASSQRTGDAAFF. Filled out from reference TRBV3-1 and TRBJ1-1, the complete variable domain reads DTAVSQTPKYLVTQMGNDKSIKCEQNLGHDTMYWYKQDSKKFLKIMFSYNNKELIINETVPNRFSPKSPDKAHLNLHINSLELGDSAVYFCASSQRTGDAAFFGQGTRLTVV.

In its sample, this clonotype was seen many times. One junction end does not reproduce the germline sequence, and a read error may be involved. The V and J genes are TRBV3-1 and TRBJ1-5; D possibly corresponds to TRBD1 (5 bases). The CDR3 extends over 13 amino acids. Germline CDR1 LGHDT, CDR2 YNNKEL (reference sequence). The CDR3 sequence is CASSQGTNQPQHF. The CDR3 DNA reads TGTGCCAGCAGTCAAGGGACCAATCAGCCCCAGCATTTT.